The sequence of this T cell receptor (beta chain) was determined in a study of blood T cell repertoires in COVID-19. Study at large: Spain, Italy and the United States supplied samples that represented acute and convalescent COVID-19.

Profiled with immunoSEQ multiplex PCR; TCRdb holds only in-frame clones, not every one. The sample holds about 44,000 clones, roughly nine tenths seen once. The CDR3 loop spans 14 amino acids. The V end lost 5 bases, the J end lost 2 bases, and 11 bases lay between the germline ends. CDR1 and CDR2 from the germline V gene are LNHDA and SQIVND (reference sequence). The sequencing sample was made of peripheral blood. The TCR comes from a man aged 65 to 85 with active COVID-19. The chain employs TRBV19 and TRBJ2-3; no firm D call. The CDR3 protein is CASSLTPITDTQYF. CDR3 nucleotide sequence: TGTGCCAGTAGTCTGACACCTATCACAGATACGCAGTATTTT.